The clone carrying this T cell receptor (beta chain) was seen more than once but under ten times. The antigen remains undetermined. This sample was taken from a study of CD8 T cells in ankylosing spondylitis. Study outcomes and limitations: Matched ankylosing spondylitis synovial fluid reportedly contained a significantly enriched population of disease-linked clones. A CD8+ phenotype characterized the disease-linked clones, which were relatively rare in peripheral blood. Ankylosing spondylitis blood appeared to be characterized by a TCR beta motif of roughly eight highly homologous variants. Certain motif variants had earlier been reported in reactive arthritis synovial fluid and blood.

MiXCR was run by TCRdb on the 5' RACE reads, yielding one entry per CDR3 protein. The data contain 380,000 or so distinct CDR3 sequences, approximately 22% of them seen just once; the ten biggest clones take up around 13%. The CDR3 consists of 15 residues. V lost 4 bases and J lost 2, with 11 bases in between. In germline, CDR1 is SGHAT, CDR2 FQNNGV. The specimen sequenced was blood, either unsorted or a sorted T cell fraction (not recorded which). The J gene is TRBJ2-2, the V gene TRBV11-2, with D unclear. This receptor was taken from a male donor with ankylosing spondylitis or in good health (not recorded which). CDR3 coding DNA: TGTGCCAGCAGCTCGCCGATACTCAACACCGGGGAGCTGTTTTTT. This encodes CASSSPILNTGELFF.